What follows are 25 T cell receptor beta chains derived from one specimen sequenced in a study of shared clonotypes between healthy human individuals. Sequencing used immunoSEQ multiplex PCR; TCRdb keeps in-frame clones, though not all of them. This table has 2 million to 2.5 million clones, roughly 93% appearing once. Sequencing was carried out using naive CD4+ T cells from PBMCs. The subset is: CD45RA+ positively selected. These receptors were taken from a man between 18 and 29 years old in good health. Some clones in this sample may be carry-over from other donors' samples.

CDR3 loop: CASSLVPRTRADEQYF. CDR3 sequence (DNA): TGCGCCAGCAGCTTGGTGCCGCGAACCAGGGCGGACGAGCAGTACTTC. The genes are TRBV5-1 and TRBJ2-7; a possible D gene is TRBD1 (5 bases). The V end lost 0 bases, the J end lost 5 bases, and 18 bases lay between the germline ends. Germline V lookup: CDR1 SGHRS, CDR2 YFSETQ. CDR3 size: 16 residues.

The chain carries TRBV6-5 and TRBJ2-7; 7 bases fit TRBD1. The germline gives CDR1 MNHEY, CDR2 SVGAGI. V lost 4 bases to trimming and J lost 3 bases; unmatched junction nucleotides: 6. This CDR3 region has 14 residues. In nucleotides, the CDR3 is TGTGCCAGCAGTTGGGACAGACTCAGCTACGAGCAGTACTTC. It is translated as CASSWDRLSYEQYF.

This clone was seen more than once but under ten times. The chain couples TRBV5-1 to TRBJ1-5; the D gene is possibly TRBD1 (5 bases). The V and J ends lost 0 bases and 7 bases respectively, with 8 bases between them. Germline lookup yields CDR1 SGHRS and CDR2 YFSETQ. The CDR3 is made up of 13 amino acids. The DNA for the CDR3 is TGCGCCAGCAGCTTGGACGACAGCCAGCCCCAGCATTTT. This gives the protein CASSLDDSQPQHF.

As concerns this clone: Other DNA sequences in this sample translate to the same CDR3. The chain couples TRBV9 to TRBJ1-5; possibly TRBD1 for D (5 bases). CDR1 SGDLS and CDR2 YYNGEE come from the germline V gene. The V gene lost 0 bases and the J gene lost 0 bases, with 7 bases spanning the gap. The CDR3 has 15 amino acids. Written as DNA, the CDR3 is TGTGCCAGCAGCGTAGGGGGGAATAGCAATCAGCCCCAGCATTTT. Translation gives CASSVGGNSNQPQHF. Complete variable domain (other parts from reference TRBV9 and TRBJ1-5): DSGVTQTPKHLITATGQRVTLRCSPRSGDLSVYWYQQSLDQGLQFLIQYYNGEERAKGNILERFSAQQFPDLHSELNLSSLELGDSALYFCASSVGGNSNQPQHFGDGTRLSIL.

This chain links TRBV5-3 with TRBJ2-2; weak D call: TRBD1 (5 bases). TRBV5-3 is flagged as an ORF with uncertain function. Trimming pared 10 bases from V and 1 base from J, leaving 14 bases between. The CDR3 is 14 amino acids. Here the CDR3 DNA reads TGTGCCGGACAAAGACACTTGAACACCGGGGAGCTGTTTTTT. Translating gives CAGQRHLNTGELFF.

In nucleotides, the CDR3 is TGTGCCTGGAGTGCTGGGTCTAGCAATCAGCCCCAGCATTTT. It specifies CAWSAGSSNQPQHF. This sequence joins TRBV30 and TRBJ1-5; D gene ambiguous. The CDR3 runs 14 residues. The germline V and J ends were trimmed by 1 base and 0 bases, with 7 bases remaining between them. The germline V gene has CDR1 GTSNPN and CDR2 SVGIG (reference sequence).

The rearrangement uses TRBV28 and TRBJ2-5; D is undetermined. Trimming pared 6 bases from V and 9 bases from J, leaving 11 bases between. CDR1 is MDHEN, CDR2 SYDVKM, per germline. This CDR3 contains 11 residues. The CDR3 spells CASRSAVAQYF. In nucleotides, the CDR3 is TGTGCCAGCAGGTCAGCAGTGGCCCAGTACTTC.

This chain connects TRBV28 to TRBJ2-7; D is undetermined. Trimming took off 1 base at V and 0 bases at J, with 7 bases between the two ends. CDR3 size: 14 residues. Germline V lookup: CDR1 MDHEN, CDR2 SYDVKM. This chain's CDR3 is CASSLFTVSYEQYF. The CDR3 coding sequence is TGTGCCAGCAGTTTATTCACTGTCTCCTACGAGCAGTACTTC.

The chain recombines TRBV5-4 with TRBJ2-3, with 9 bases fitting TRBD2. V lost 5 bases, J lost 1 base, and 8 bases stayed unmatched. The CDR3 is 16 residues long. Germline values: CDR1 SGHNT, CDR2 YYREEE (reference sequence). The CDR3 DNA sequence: TGTGCCAGCAGACGTAGCGGGAGCCCCCGCACAGATACGCAGTATTTT. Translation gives CASRRSGSPRTDTQYF.

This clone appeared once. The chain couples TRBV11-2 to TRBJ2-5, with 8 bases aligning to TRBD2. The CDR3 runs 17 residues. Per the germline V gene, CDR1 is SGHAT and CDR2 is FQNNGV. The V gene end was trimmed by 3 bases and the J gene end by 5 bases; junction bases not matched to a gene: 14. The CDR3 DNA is TGTGCCAGCAGCTTCGGAGCCCCGGGACGCGGGGGGGAGACCCAGTACTTC. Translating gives CASSFGAPGRGGETQYF.

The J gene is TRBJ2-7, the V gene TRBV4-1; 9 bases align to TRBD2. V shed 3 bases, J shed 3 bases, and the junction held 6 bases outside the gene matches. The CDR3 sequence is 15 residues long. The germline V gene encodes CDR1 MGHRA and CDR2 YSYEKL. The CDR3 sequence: CASSQISGRDYEQYF. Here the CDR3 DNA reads TGCGCCAGCAGCCAGATTAGCGGGAGAGACTACGAGCAGTACTTC.

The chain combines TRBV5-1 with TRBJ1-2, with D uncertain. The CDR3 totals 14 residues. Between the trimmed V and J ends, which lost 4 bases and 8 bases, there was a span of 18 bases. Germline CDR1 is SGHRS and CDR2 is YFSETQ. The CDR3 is CASSLTTVGEGYTF. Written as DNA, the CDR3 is TGCGCCAGCAGCCTAACCACAGTGGGCGAAGGCTACACCTTC.

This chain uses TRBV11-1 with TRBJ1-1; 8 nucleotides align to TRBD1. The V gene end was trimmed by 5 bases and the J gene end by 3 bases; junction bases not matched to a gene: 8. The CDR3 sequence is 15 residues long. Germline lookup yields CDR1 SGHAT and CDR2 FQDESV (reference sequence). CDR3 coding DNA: TGTGCCAGCAGCGACGAACAGGGGGGGCACACTGAAGCTTTCTTT. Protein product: CASSDEQGGHTEAFF.

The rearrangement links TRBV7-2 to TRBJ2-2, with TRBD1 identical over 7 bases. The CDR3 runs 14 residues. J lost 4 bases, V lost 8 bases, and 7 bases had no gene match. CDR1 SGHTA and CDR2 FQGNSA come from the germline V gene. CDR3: CASAKDRVTGELFF. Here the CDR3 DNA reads TGTGCCAGCGCAAAAGACAGGGTCACCGGGGAGCTGTTTTTT.

CDR3 region: CASSELQAHNEKLFF. The CDR3 nucleotides read TGTGCCAGCAGTGAGTTGCAGGCCCATAATGAAAAACTGTTTTTT. The gene calls are TRBV6-1 and TRBJ1-4; D is ambiguous. Trimming removed 3 bases from V and 4 bases from J, with 12 bases in between. The CDR3 covers 15 residues. CDR1 is MNHNS and CDR2 is SASEGT in the germline V gene.

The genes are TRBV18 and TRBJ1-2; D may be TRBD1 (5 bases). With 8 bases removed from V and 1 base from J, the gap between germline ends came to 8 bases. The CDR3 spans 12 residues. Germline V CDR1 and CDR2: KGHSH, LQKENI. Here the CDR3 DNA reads TGTGCCAGCGTACAGGATAACTATGGCTACACCTTC. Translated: CASVQDNYGYTF.

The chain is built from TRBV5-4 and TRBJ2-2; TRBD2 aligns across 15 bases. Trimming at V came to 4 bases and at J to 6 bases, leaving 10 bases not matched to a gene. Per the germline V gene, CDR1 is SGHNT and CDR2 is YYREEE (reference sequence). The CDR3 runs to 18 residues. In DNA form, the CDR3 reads TGTGCCAGCAGCACCCCGGGACTAGCGGGAGGTGTCCCCGGGGAGCTGTTTTTT. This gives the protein CASSTPGLAGGVPGELFF.

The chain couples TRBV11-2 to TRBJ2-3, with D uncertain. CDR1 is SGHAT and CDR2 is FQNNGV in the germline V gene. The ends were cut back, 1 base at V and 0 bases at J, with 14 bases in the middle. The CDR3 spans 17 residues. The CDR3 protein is CASSLVWRPSSTDTQYF. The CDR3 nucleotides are TGTGCCAGCAGCTTAGTATGGCGGCCCTCTAGCACAGATACGCAGTATTTT. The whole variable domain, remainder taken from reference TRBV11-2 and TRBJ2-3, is EAGVAQSPRYKIIEKRQSVAFWCNPISGHATLYWYQQILGQGPKLLIQFQNNGVVDDSQLPKDRFSAERLKGVDSTLKIQPAKLEDSAVYLCASSLVWRPSSTDTQYFGPGTRLTVL.

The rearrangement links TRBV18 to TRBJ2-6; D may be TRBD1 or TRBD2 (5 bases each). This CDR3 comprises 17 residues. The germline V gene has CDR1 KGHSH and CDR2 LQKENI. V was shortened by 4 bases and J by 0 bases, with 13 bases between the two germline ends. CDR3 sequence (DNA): TGTGCCAGCTCACGCCGGGACGTAAACTCTGGGGCCAACGTCCTGACTTTC. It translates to CASSRRDVNSGANVLTF.

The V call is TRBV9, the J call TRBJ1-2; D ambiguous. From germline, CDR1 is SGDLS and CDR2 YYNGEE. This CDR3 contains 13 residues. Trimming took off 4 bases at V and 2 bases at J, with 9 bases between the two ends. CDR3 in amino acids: CASSPRTNYGYTF. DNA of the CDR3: TGTGCCAGCAGCCCCAGAACCAACTATGGCTACACCTTC.

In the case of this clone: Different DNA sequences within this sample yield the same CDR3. CDR3 residues: CASSLPGADTQYF. In DNA form, the CDR3 reads TGCGCCAGCAGCTTACCGGGGGCAGATACGCAGTATTTT. This chain connects TRBV5-1 to TRBJ2-3; weak D call: TRBD2 (6 bases). This CDR3 is built from 13 residues. Trimming removed 2 bases from V and 4 bases from J, with 8 bases in between. Germline V CDR1 and CDR2: SGHRS, YFSETQ.

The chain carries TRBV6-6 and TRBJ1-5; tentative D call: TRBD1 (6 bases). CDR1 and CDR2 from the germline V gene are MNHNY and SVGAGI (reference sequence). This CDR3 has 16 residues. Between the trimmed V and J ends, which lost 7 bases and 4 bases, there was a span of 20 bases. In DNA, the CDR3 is TGTGCCAGCACCCAATGGAACAGGGCCCTAAATCAGCCCCAGCATTTT. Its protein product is CASTQWNRALNQPQHF.

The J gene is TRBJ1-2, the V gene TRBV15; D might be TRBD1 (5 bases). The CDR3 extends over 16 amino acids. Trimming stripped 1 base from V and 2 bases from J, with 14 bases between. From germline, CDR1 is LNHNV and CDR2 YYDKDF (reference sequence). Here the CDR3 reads CATSRVGQWGNYGYTF. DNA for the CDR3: TGTGCCACCAGCAGAGTAGGCCAATGGGGGAACTATGGCTACACCTTC.

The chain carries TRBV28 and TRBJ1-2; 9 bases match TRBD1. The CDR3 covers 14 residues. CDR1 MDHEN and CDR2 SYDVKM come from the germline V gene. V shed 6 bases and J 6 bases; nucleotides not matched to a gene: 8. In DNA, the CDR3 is TGTGCCAGCAGCCCGAAACAGGGGGCGCATGGCTACACCTTC. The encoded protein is CASSPKQGAHGYTF.

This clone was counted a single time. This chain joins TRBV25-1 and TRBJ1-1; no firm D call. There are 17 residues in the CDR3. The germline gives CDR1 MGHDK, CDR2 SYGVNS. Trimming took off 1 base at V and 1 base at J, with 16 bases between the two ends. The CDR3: CASSELKDGYANTEAFF. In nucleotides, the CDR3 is TGTGCCAGCAGTGAATTGAAAGATGGGTACGCGAACACTGAAGCTTTCTTT.